The 27 T cell receptor beta chains in this list originate from one sample, sequenced in a study of shared clonotypes between healthy human individuals. Method: immunoSEQ multiplex PCR; TCRdb's copy keeps in-frame clones and lacks some. The table records roughly 2.5 million clones, 85% to 95% of them present only once. The sequenced material came from naive CD4+ T cells sorted from blood. Subset reported: CD45RA+ positively selected. The receptors derive from a man younger than 35 in good health.

This chain joins TRBV6-1 and TRBJ2-7, with 7 bases identical to TRBD1. The CDR3 length is 12 residues. J gave up 5 bases and V 4 bases, and 2 bases lay outside the gene matches. Germline V gives CDR1 MNHNS, CDR2 SASEGT. As DNA, the CDR3 is TGTGCCAGCAGTGTCCAGGGGGACGAGCAGTACTTC. Encoded protein: CASSVQGDEQYF.

A word on this clone: This specimen includes other DNA sequences encoding the same CDR3. The chain recombines TRBV11-2 with TRBJ1-2; D not resolved. V lost 5 bases and J lost 4, with 8 bases in between. The CDR3 totals 12 residues. In germline, CDR1 is SGHAT, CDR2 FQNNGV. DNA for the CDR3: TGTGCCAGCAGCCTTGTTGGCTATGGCTACACCTTC. This gives the protein CASSLVGYGYTF.

The chain recombines TRBV6-5 with TRBJ1-1; possible D gene TRBD1, 6 bases. The CDR3 sequence is 16 residues long. Per the germline V gene, CDR1 is MNHEY and CDR2 is SVGAGI. V lost 2 bases and J 0 bases, leaving 13 bases between the germline ends. In nucleotides, the CDR3 is TGTGCCAGCAGTTACCATCGGACAGTAATGAACACTGAAGCTTTCTTT. Protein sequence: CASSYHRTVMNTEAFF.

Note on this clone: The same CDR3 also results from other DNA sequences found in this sample. V and J are TRBV4-1 and TRBJ2-7, with 13 nucleotides matching TRBD2. In germline, CDR1 is MGHRA, CDR2 YSYEKL. This CDR3 is built from 16 residues. The V and J ends lost 1 base and 3 bases, in that order; junction bases with no gene match: 3. CDR3 nucleotide sequence: TGCGCCAGCAGCCAAGGCGGGACTAGCGGGGTCTACGAGCAGTACTTC. Translating gives CASSQGGTSGVYEQYF.

The V and J genes are TRBV5-1 and TRBJ1-1, with no clear D. V was clipped by 2 bases and J by 2 bases, with 10 bases between them. The V gene's germline CDR1 is SGHRS and CDR2 YFSETQ. This CDR3 is built from 14 residues. DNA for the CDR3: TGCGCCAGCAGCTTCGACAAACCAAACACTGAAGCTTTCTTT. Its protein product is CASSFDKPNTEAFF. Full variable domain (remainder filled in from reference TRBV5-1 and TRBJ1-1): KAGVTQTPRYLIKTRGQQVTLSCSPISGHRSVSWYQQTPGQGLQFLFEYFSETQRNKGNFPGRFSGRQFSNSRSEMNVSTLELGDSALYLCASSFDKPNTEAFFGQGTRLTVV.

The V and J genes are TRBV5-1 and TRBJ1-6; D remains ambiguous. Germline V gene sequence: CDR1 SGHRS, CDR2 YFSETQ. This CDR3 region has 15 residues. Trimming removed 4 bases from V and 0 bases from J, with 8 bases in between. The CDR3 loop reads CASSPETSYNSPLHF. In DNA form, the CDR3 reads TGCGCCAGCAGCCCTGAAACCTCCTATAATTCACCCCTCCACTTT.

V usage is TRBV5-1 and J usage is TRBJ1-5, with D possibly matching TRBD1 (5 bases). V lost 4 bases to trimming and J lost 8 bases, with 22 bases between them. CDR3 length: 16 residues. CDR1 and CDR2 (germline): SGHRS, YFSETQ. The CDR3, as DNA: TGCGCCAGCAGCCCGGGGCAAGCGAAAAGTATAGAGCCCCAGCATTTT. It codes for CASSPGQAKSIEPQHF.

The V call is TRBV7-8, the J call TRBJ2-7, with D possibly being TRBD2 (6 bases). The CDR3 is made up of 15 amino acids. Germline CDR1 reads SGHVS; CDR2 reads FQNEAQ. V gave up 5 bases and J gave up 3 bases, with 17 bases separating them. The CDR3 is CASSPRRDLNYEQYF. CDR3 nucleotides: TGTGCCAGCAGCCCCCGGAGGGACCTCAACTACGAGCAGTACTTC.

The rearrangement links TRBV6-5 to TRBJ2-7; D ambiguous. V lost 7 bases, J lost 5 bases, and 9 bases lay in between. The CDR3 runs 11 residues. Germline V gene data show CDR1 as MNHEY and CDR2 as SVGAGI. DNA of the CDR3: TGTGCCAGCACTAACGGCGACGAGCAGTACTTC. Translation: CASTNGDEQYF.

This sequence joins TRBV9 and TRBJ2-3; perhaps TRBD2 as D (6 bases). Germline CDR1 SGDLS, CDR2 YYNGEE. V gave up 0 bases and J gave up 1 base, with 15 bases separating them. This CDR3 spans 17 amino acids. Written as DNA, the CDR3 is TGTGCCAGCAGCGTAGGCGCCTCCTTAGCGGGCACAGATACGCAGTATTTT. It yields the protein CASSVGASLAGTDTQYF.

The CDR3 spells CASSSPGGHENIQYF. CDR3 sequence (DNA): TGTGCCAGCAGCTCGCCGGGGGGGCATGAAAACATTCAGTACTTC. The V gene is TRBV28, the J gene TRBJ2-4, with 8 bases lining up with TRBD2. In germline, CDR1 is MDHEN, CDR2 SYDVKM. The junction had 9 bases not matched to a gene; V was cut back by 6 bases and J by 5 bases. The CDR3 consists of 15 residues.

This rearrangement joins TRBV5-5 to TRBJ1-2; D call uncertain. V lost 0 bases and J 7 bases, leaving 13 bases between the germline ends. Germline CDR1 and CDR2: SGHKS and YYEKEE (reference sequence). The CDR3 length is 14 residues. This chain's CDR3 is CASSLAGQEAGYTF. In DNA form, the CDR3 reads TGTGCCAGCAGCTTGGCGGGCCAGGAGGCTGGCTACACCTTC. Together with reference TRBV5-5 and TRBJ1-2, the CDR3 gives the full variable domain: DAGVTQSPTHLIKTRGQQVTLRCSPISGHKSVSWYQQVLGQGPQFIFQYYEKEERGRGNFPDRFSARQFPNYSSELNVNALLLGDSALYLCASSLAGQEAGYTFGSGTRLTVV.

The chain joins TRBV19 to TRBJ2-7; D unresolved. Germline V gene sequence: CDR1 LNHDA, CDR2 SQIVND (reference sequence). The CDR3 extends over 14 amino acids. Trimming stripped 3 bases from V and 4 bases from J, with 13 bases between. The CDR3 region is CASSIDGQRYEQYF. Here the CDR3 DNA reads TGTGCCAGTAGTATCGACGGGCAGAGATACGAGCAGTACTTC.

This clone has a single count. The chain combines TRBV13 with TRBJ2-7, with 7 positions matching TRBD1. Germline trimming cut 0 bases from V and 0 bases from J; bases unmatched to any gene: 5. The CDR3 runs to 16 residues. Germline V gives CDR1 PRHDT, CDR2 FYEKMQ (reference sequence). The CDR3 DNA reads as TGTGCCAGCAGCTTAGGCCGACAGGGCCGCTCCTACGAGCAGTACTTC. Encoded protein: CASSLGRQGRSYEQYF.

The rearrangement links TRBV5-4 to TRBJ1-2; maybe TRBD1 (6 bases). Trimming pared 5 bases from V and 4 bases from J, leaving 12 bases between. The CDR3 is 13 amino acids. In germline, CDR1 is SGHNT, CDR2 YYREEE (reference sequence). In DNA form, the CDR3 reads TGTGCCAGCAGAGAGGGGGGGGCCTATGGCTACACCTTC. It codes for CASREGGAYGYTF.

This clone was observed a single time. This rearrangement joins TRBV7-8 to TRBJ2-1; 12 bases align to TRBD2. The ends lost 2 bases at V and 5 bases at J; junction bases unmatched: 4. CDR3 length equals 16 residues. Germline lookup yields CDR1 SGHVS and CDR2 FQNEAQ. The CDR3 nucleotides are TGTGCCAGCAGCTTAAGCCTAGCGGGAGGGAACAATGAGCAGTTCTTC. Translation: CASSLSLAGGNNEQFF.

Regarding this clone: Other DNA sequences in this specimen translate into the identical CDR3. The rearrangement links TRBV6-5 to TRBJ2-5, with D tentatively TRBD1 or TRBD2 (6 bases each). The germline V gene encodes CDR1 MNHEY and CDR2 SVGAGI. The CDR3 consists of 13 residues. The V end lost 2 bases, the J end lost 5 bases, and 9 bases lay between the germline ends. CDR3 DNA sequence: TGTGCCAGCAGTTACGGGGGGCAGGAGACCCAGTACTTC. This codes for CASSYGGQETQYF.

The chain carries TRBV6-1 and TRBJ2-1; no clear D. The CDR3 consists of 14 residues. Germline V lookup: CDR1 MNHNS, CDR2 SASEGT. Trimming left V 8 bases short and J 3 bases short, with 14 bases between. DNA of the CDR3: TGTGCCAGCTTCTTAGGATCACTCTACAATGAGCAGTTCTTC. Amino acid sequence: CASFLGSLYNEQFF.

Turning to this clone: The sample carries other DNA sequences with the same CDR3. For the CDR3, the DNA is TGTGCCAGCTCACCCCCCGCGACCGGGGAGCTGTTTTTT. Its protein is CASSPPATGELFF. V and J are TRBV18 and TRBJ2-2, with D uncertain. The CDR3 covers 13 residues. In germline, CDR1 is KGHSH, CDR2 LQKENI. Trimming removed 3 bases from V and 5 bases from J, with 7 bases in between.

The CDR3 spells CAWGRLAGVTDTQYF. DNA of the CDR3: TGTGCCTGGGGTAGACTAGCGGGGGTCACAGATACGCAGTATTTT. J is TRBJ2-3 and V is TRBV30, with TRBD2 identical over 12 bases. Germline values: CDR1 GTSNPN, CDR2 SVGIG (reference sequence). This CDR3 spans 15 amino acids. J lost 2 bases, V lost 5 bases, and 5 bases had no gene match.

The genes are TRBV7-2 and TRBJ2-7; 15 bases are a match to TRBD2. V dropped 6 bases and J dropped 5; count of bases not matched to a gene: 5. Germline V gene data show CDR1 as SGHTA and CDR2 as FQGNSA. CDR3 size: 15 residues. CDR3 region: CASSSGLAGGNEQYF. CDR3 sequence (DNA): TGTGCCAGCAGTTCGGGACTAGCGGGAGGAAACGAGCAGTACTTC.

Note on this clone: Additional DNA sequences in this sample encode the identical CDR3. The chain has TRBV7-2 and TRBJ2-3; D ambiguous. The V end lost 5 bases, the J end lost 0 bases, and 3 bases lay between the germline ends. Germline CDR1 is SGHTA and CDR2 is FQGNSA. This CDR3 contains 12 residues. CDR3: CASSISTDTQYF. The DNA of the CDR3 is TGTGCCAGCAGCATAAGCACAGATACGCAGTATTTT. Looking up the rest from reference TRBV7-2 and TRBJ2-3 gives the full variable domain: GAGVSQSPSNKVTEKGKDVELRCDPISGHTALYWYRQSLGQGLEFLIYFQGNSAPDKSGLPSDRFSAERTGGSVSTLTIQRTQQEDSAVYLCASSISTDTQYFGPGTRLTVL.

The V gene is TRBV7-9, the J gene TRBJ2-7; TRBD2 might be the D (5 bases). The V gene's germline CDR1 is SEHNR and CDR2 FQNEAQ (reference sequence). CDR3 size: 14 residues. Trimming removed 4 bases at V and 0 bases at J, with 10 bases between. For the CDR3, the DNA is TGTGCCAGCAGCTCCGAGGGATTCTCCTACGAGCAGTACTTC. Its protein product is CASSSEGFSYEQYF.

CDR3 protein: CASSVGGLASAGELFF. In nucleotides, the CDR3 is TGTGCCAGCAGCGTAGGTGGTCTAGCTAGCGCCGGGGAGCTGTTTTTT. The rearrangement joins TRBV9 to TRBJ2-2, with a weak D call TRBD2 (6 bases). The ends were cut back, 0 bases at V and 6 bases at J, with 15 bases in the middle. This CDR3 is built from 16 residues. The germline gives CDR1 SGDLS, CDR2 YYNGEE. The full variable domain, its missing parts supplied by reference TRBV9 and TRBJ2-2, is DSGVTQTPKHLITATGQRVTLRCSPRSGDLSVYWYQQSLDQGLQFLIQYYNGEERAKGNILERFSAQQFPDLHSELNLSSLELGDSALYFCASSVGGLASAGELFFGEGSRLTVL.

The table lists this clone with a count of one. This chain connects TRBV7-9 to TRBJ2-7; TRBD1 aligns across 9 bases. Germline V gene data show CDR1 as SEHNR and CDR2 as FQNEAQ (reference sequence). The CDR3 has 14 residues. J lost 6 bases, V lost 8 bases, and 11 bases had no gene match. The CDR3 DNA sequence: TGTGCCAGCCCCCCTCCCGGGACAGGGATCGAGCAGTACTTC. This codes for CASPPPGTGIEQYF. The variable domain in full, with the rest retrieved from reference TRBV7-9 and TRBJ2-7, is DTGVSQNPRHKITKRGQNVTFRCDPISEHNRLYWYRQTLGQGPEFLTYFQNEAQLEKSRLLSDRFSAERPKGSFSTLEIQRTEQGDSAMYLCASPPPGTGIEQYFGPGTRLTVT.

The chain links TRBV5-1 to TRBJ2-1, with D perhaps being TRBD1 or TRBD2 (5 bases each). Looked up from germline, CDR1 is SGHRS and CDR2 is YFSETQ. This CDR3 spans 16 amino acids. V lost 5 bases to trimming and J lost 0 bases, with 15 bases between them. The CDR3 DNA reads TGCGCCAGCAGACCAGGGACGCCGAGCTCCTACAATGAGCAGTTCTTC. The encoded protein is CASRPGTPSSYNEQFF.

The chain employs TRBV2 and TRBJ1-5; 7 nucleotides match TRBD1. Germline V lookup: CDR1 SNHLY, CDR2 FYNNEI. The J segment lost 0 bases and the V segment lost 6 bases, leaving 11 bases of the junction unmatched. The length of the CDR3 is 17 residues. CDR3 nucleotides: TGTGCCAGCAGCCCGACCGGGACAGATTATAGCAATCAGCCCCAGCATTTT. Amino acid sequence: CASSPTGTDYSNQPQHF.